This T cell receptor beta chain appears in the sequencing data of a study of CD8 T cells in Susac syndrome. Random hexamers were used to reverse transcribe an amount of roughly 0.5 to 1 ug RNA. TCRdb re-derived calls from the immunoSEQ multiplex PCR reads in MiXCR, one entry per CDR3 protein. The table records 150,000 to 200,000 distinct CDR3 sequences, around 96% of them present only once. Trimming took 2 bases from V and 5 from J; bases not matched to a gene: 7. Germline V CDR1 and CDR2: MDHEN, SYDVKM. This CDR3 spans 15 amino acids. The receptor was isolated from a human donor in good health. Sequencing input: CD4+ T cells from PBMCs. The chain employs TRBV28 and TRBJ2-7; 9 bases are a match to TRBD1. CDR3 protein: CASSLAGTGTNEQYF. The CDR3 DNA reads TGTGCCAGCAGTTTAGCCGGGACAGGGACGAACGAGCAGTACTTC.